The next 14 T cell receptor beta chains were all read from a single sample in a study of graft-versus-host responses after intestinal transplantation. Sequencing used immunoSEQ multiplex PCR; TCRdb keeps in-frame clones, though not all of them. Of 15,000 to 20,000 clones in the sample, approximately 82% were seen once. Processed graft tissue released its intraepithelial and lamina propria lymphocytes. The starting material was ileum tissue, obtained 17 days after transplant. The receptor source for this set is a human patient who received an intestinal transplant, so some T cells may come from the graft donor.

The table lists this clone with a count of one. The chain employs TRBV15 and TRBJ1-2; 9 nucleotides match TRBD1. The CDR3 is 14 residues long. V gave up 4 bases and J gave up 6 bases; unmatched junction bases: 6. Germline V gene sequence: CDR1 LNHNV, CDR2 YYDKDF (reference sequence). The CDR3 is CATSTGQGINGYTF. CDR3 coding DNA: TGTGCCACCAGCACTGGACAGGGGATCAATGGCTACACCTTC.

The J gene is TRBJ2-7, the V gene TRBV6-1; D is uncertain. This CDR3 contains 10 residues. The germline gives CDR1 MNHNS, CDR2 SASEGT. Trimming cost V 10 bases and J 2 bases, with 6 bases left between them. This CDR3 reads CATAAYEQYF. The CDR3 region has the DNA TGTGCCACCGCTGCCTACGAGCAGTACTTC.

In nucleotides, the CDR3 is TGTGCCAGCAGACCTGACACCTTGAACACTGAAGCTTTCTTT. Encoded protein: CASRPDTLNTEAFF. The chain joins TRBV28 to TRBJ1-1; D gene ambiguous. The germline CDR1 and CDR2 sequences are MDHEN and SYDVKM. The CDR3 is made up of 14 amino acids. With 6 bases removed from V and 0 bases from J, the gap between germline ends came to 11 bases.

The chain joins TRBV5-8 to TRBJ2-2; no definite D call. Per germline, CDR1 SGHTS and CDR2 YDEGEE. Trimming shortened V by 2 bases and J by 7 bases, and 3 bases separated the two germline ends. There are 11 residues in the CDR3. CDR3 residues: CASSFYGELFF. The CDR3, as DNA: TGTGCCAGCAGCTTTTACGGGGAGCTGTTTTTT.

The CDR3 sequence: CSVILEVAPDTQYF. CDR3 nucleotides: TGCAGCGTGATACTAGAAGTCGCCCCAGATACGCAGTATTTT. The chain combines TRBV29-1 with TRBJ2-3; a weak D match, TRBD2 (5 bases). CDR3 length: 14 amino acids. V was cut by 6 bases and J by 4 bases, with 17 bases left in between. Germline lookup yields CDR1 SQVTM and CDR2 ANQGSEA.

The chain is built from TRBV28 and TRBJ1-2; D not certain. The CDR3 runs to 13 residues. Germline V gives CDR1 MDHEN, CDR2 SYDVKM. The V end was cut by 2 bases, the J end by 8 bases, with 12 bases between. The CDR3 sequence: CASSLREGQGYTF. For the CDR3, the DNA is TGTGCCAGCAGTTTAAGAGAAGGGCAGGGCTACACCTTC.

This sequence joins TRBV5-6 and TRBJ1-1; possible D gene TRBD1, 6 bases. V shed 2 bases and J shed 4 bases, with 9 bases lying between them. Germline CDR1 SGHDT, CDR2 YYEEEE. This CDR3 is 13 amino acids long. In DNA, the CDR3 is TGTGCCAGCAGCTTACGAGGGGGCACTGAAGCTTTCTTT. Its protein product is CASSLRGGTEAFF. Drawing the rest from reference TRBV5-6 and TRBJ1-1, the complete variable domain is DAGVTQSPTHLIKTRGQQVTLRCSPKSGHDTVSWYQQALGQGPQFIFQYYEEEERQRGNFPDRFSGHQFPNYSSELNVNALLLGDSALYLCASSLRGGTEAFFGQGTRLTVV.

The chain carries TRBV7-9 and TRBJ1-1, with 8 bases aligning to TRBD1. CDR1 is SEHNR and CDR2 is FQNEAQ in the germline V gene (reference sequence). Losses at the gene ends were 4 bases for V and 3 bases for J; bases not matched to a gene: 4. The CDR3 spans 14 residues. This chain's CDR3 is CASSSTTGDTEAFF. The CDR3 DNA is TGTGCCAGCAGCTCGACGACAGGGGACACTGAAGCTTTCTTT. Drawing the rest from reference TRBV7-9 and TRBJ1-1, the complete variable domain is DTGVSQNPRHKITKRGQNVTFRCDPISEHNRLYWYRQTLGQGPEFLTYFQNEAQLEKSRLLSDRFSAERPKGSFSTLEIQRTEQGDSAMYLCASSSTTGDTEAFFGQGTRLTVV.

This clone was seen more than once but under ten times. V and J are TRBV4-3 and TRBJ2-2, with 9 positions matching TRBD2. The CDR3 runs to 17 residues. The germline V gene encodes CDR1 LGHNA and CDR2 YSLEER. The J segment lost 3 bases and the V segment lost 1 base, leaving 6 bases of the junction unmatched. The CDR3 sequence: CASSQVRLAVHTGELFF. The CDR3, as DNA: TGCGCCAGCAGCCAAGTCCGACTAGCGGTCCACACCGGGGAGCTGTTTTTT.

This chain connects TRBV6-1 to TRBJ2-3; maybe TRBD2 (6 bases). The CDR3 runs to 17 residues. The V end was cut by 4 bases, the J end by 2 bases, with 19 bases between. Germline CDR1 and CDR2: MNHNS and SASEGT. CDR3 nucleotides: TGTGCCAGCAGTGCGTCTCCCGGGAGAGTATCCACAGATACGCAGTATTTT. Protein: CASSASPGRVSTDTQYF.

The chain links TRBV9 to TRBJ2-1, with 8 positions matching TRBD1. Germline CDR1 is SGDLS and CDR2 is YYNGEE. The junction had 13 bases not matched to a gene; V was cut back by 4 bases and J by 7 bases. There are 16 residues in the CDR3. The DNA for the CDR3 is TGTGCCAGCAGCCCGCAGGGGGCGCTTGATAGTAATGAGCAGTTCTTC. Translated: CASSPQGALDSNEQFF.

The rearrangement uses TRBV28 and TRBJ2-3, with D possibly TRBD2 on 6 matching bases. The CDR3 covers 16 residues. Trimming cost V 2 bases and J 3 bases, with 15 bases left between them. Germline V lookup: CDR1 MDHEN, CDR2 SYDVKM. Here the CDR3 DNA reads TGTGCCAGCAGTTTACGGAGTCTAGCGCGAACAGATACGCAGTATTTT. This gives the protein CASSLRSLARTDTQYF.

The CDR3 DNA is TGTGCCAGCAGTTACGGGAATAGCAATCAGCCCCAGCATTTT. It codes for CASSYGNSNQPQHF. The chain joins TRBV6-5 to TRBJ1-5, with D unresolved. This CDR3 region has 14 residues. Germline assignment: CDR1 MNHEY and CDR2 SVGAGI. V dropped 2 bases and J dropped 0 bases, with 5 bases sitting between them.

This chain uses TRBV5-1 with TRBJ2-7; D unresolved. The germline gives CDR1 SGHRS, CDR2 YFSETQ. The V gene lost 0 bases and the J gene lost 2 bases, with 6 bases spanning the gap. The CDR3 length is 13 residues. The CDR3 DNA sequence: TGCGCCAGCAGCTTGGATGGGGCCTACGAGCAGTACTTC. Its translation: CASSLDGAYEQYF.